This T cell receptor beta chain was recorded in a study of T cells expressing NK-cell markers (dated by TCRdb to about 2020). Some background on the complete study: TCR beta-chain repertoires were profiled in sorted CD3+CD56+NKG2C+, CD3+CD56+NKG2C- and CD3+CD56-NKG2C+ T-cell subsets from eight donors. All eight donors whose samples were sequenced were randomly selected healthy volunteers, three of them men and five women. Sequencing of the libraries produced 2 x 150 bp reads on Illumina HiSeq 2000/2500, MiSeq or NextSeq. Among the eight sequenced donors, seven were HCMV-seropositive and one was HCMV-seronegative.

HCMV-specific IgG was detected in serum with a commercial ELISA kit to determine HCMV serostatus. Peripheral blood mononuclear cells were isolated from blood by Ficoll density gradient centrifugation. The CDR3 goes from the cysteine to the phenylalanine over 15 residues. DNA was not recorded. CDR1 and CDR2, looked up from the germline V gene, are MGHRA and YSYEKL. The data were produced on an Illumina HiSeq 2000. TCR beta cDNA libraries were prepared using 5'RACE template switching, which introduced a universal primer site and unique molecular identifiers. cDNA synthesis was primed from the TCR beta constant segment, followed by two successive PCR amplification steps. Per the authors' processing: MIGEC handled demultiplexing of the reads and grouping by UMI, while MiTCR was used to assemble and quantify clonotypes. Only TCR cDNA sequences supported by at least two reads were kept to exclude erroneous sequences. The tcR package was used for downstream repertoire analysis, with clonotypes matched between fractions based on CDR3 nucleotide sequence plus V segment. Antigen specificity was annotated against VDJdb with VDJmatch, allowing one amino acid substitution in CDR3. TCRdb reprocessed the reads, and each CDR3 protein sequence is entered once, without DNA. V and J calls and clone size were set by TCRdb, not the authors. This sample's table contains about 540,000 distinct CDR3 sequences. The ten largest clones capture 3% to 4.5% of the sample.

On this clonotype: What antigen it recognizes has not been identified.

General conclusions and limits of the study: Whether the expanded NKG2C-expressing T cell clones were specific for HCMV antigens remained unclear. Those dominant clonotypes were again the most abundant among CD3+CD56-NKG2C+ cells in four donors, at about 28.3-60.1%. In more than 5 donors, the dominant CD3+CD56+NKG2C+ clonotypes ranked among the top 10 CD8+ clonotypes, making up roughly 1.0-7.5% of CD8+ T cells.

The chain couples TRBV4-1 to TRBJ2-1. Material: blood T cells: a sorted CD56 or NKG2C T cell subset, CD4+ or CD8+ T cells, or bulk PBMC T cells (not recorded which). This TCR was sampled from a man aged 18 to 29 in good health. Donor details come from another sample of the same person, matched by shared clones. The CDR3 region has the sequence CASSPTTTSYNEQFF.